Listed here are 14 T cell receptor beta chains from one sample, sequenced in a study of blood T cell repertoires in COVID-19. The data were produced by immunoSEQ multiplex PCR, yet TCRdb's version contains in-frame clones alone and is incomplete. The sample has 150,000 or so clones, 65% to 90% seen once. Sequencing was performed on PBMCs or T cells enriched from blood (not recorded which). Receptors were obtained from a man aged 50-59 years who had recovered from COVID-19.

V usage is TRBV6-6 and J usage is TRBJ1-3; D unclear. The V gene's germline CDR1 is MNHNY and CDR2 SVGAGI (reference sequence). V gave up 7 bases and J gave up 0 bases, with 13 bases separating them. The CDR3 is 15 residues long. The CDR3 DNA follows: TGTGCCAGCATCCCGGAGGGCTCCTCTGGAAACACCATATATTTT. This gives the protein CASIPEGSSGNTIYF.

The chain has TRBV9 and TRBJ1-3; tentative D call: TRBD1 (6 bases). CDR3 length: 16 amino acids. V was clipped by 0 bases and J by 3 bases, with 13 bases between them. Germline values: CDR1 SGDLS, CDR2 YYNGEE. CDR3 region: CASSVAAGAGGNTIYF. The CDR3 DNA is TGTGCCAGCAGCGTAGCGGCGGGGGCGGGTGGAAACACCATATATTTT.

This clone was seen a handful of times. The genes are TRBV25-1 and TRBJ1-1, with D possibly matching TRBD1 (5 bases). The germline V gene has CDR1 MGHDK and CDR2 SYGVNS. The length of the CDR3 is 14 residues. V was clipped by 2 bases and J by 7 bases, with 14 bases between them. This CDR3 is CASSEPGLTNEAFF. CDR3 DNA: TGTGCCAGCAGTGAACCAGGGCTAACTAATGAAGCTTTCTTT.

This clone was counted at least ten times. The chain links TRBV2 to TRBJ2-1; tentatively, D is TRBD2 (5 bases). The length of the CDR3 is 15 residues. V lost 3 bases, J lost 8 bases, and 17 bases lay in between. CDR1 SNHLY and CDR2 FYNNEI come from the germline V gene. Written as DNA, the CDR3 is TGTGCCAGCAGTGATTACCAGGCTAGCCTAGATGAGCAGTTCTTC. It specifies CASSDYQASLDEQFF. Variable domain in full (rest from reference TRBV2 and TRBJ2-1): EPEVTQTPSHQVTQMGQEVILRCVPISNHLYFYWYRQILGQKVEFLVSFYNNEISEKSEIFDDQFSVERPDGSNFTLKIRSTKLEDSAMYFCASSDYQASLDEQFFGPGTRLTVL.

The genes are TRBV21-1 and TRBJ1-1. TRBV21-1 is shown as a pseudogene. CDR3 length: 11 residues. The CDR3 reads CASSKPAEAFF. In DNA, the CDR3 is TGTGCCAGCAGCAAACCTGCTGAAGCTTTCTTT.

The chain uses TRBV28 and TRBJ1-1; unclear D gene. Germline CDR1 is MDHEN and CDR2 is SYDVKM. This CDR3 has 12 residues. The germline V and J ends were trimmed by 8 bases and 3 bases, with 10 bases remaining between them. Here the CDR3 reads CASGLGDTEAFF. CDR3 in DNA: TGTGCCAGCGGGCTCGGGGACACTGAAGCTTTCTTT.

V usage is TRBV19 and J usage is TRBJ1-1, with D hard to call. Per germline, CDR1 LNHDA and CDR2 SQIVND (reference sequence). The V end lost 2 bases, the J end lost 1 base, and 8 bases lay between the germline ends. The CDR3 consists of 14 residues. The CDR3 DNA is TGTGCCAGTAGTATACGATGGCAGAACACTGAAGCTTTCTTT. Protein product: CASSIRWQNTEAFF.

The CDR3 DNA is TGTGCCAGCAGCTTGTGGGACAGGGGTACCTCACCCCTCCACTTT. It yields the protein CASSLWDRGTSPLHF. The chain is built from TRBV5-6 and TRBJ1-6, with 10 bases identical to TRBD1. With 1 base clipped from V and 10 bases from J, the junction kept 5 bases outside the gene matches. Germline lookup yields CDR1 SGHDT and CDR2 YYEEEE. The CDR3 has 15 amino acids. The full variable domain, rest sourced from reference TRBV5-6 and TRBJ1-6, is DAGVTQSPTHLIKTRGQQVTLRCSPKSGHDTVSWYQQALGQGPQFIFQYYEEEERQRGNFPDRFSGHQFPNYSSELNVNALLLGDSALYLCASSLWDRGTSPLHFGNGTRLTVT.

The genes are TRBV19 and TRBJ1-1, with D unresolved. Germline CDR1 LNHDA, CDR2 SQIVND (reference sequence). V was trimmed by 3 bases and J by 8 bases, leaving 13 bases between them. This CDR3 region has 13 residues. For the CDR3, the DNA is TGTGCCAGTAGTATCTCTAATCACTTCGAAGCTTTCTTT. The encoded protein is CASSISNHFEAFF.

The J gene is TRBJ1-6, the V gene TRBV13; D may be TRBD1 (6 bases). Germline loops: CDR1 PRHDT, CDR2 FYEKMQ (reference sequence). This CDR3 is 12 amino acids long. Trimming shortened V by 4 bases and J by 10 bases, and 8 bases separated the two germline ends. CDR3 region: CASSSQGSPLHF. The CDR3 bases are TGTGCCAGCAGCTCGCAGGGGTCACCCCTCCACTTT.

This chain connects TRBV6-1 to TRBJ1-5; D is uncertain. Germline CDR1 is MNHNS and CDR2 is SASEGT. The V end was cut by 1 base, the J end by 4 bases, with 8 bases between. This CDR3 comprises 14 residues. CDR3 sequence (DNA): TGTGCCAGCAGTGAAGTTTACACAAATCAGCCCCAGCATTTT. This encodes CASSEVYTNQPQHF.

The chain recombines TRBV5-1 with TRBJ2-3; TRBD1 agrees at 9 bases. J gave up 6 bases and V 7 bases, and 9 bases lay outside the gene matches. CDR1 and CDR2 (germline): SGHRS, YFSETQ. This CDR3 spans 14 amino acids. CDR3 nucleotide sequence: TGCGCCAGCCGTTTACAGGGGGCGCAGGATACGCAGTATTTT. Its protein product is CASRLQGAQDTQYF.

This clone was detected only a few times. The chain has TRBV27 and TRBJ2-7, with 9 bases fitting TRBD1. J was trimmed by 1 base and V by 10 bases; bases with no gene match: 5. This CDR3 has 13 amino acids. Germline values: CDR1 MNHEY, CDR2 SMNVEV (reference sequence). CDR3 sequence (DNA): TGTGCCACCCCGGGACAGGGTTCCTACGAGCAGTACTTC. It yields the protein CATPGQGSYEQYF.

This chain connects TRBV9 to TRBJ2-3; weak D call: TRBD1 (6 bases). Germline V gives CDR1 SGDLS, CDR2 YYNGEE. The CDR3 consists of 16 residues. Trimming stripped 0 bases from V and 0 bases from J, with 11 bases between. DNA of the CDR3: TGTGCCAGCAGCGTAGATCGACAGGTTAGCACAGATACGCAGTATTTT. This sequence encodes CASSVDRQVSTDTQYF. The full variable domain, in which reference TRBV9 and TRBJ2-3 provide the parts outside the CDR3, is DSGVTQTPKHLITATGQRVTLRCSPRSGDLSVYWYQQSLDQGLQFLIQYYNGEERAKGNILERFSAQQFPDLHSELNLSSLELGDSALYFCASSVDRQVSTDTQYFGPGTRLTVL.